The clone carrying this TCR beta chain appeared a few times. Its antigen is not identified. The source of the sample is a study of beta chain features in type 1 diabetes. This CDR3 region has 13 residues. CDR1 is SGHAT, CDR2 FQDESV, per germline (reference sequence). The V gene lost 4 bases and the J gene lost 6 bases, with 11 bases spanning the gap. Reverse transcription of all isolated RNA meant that expressed TCRB transcripts were sequenced. Some clones are missing from TCRdb's copy, which holds only in-frame ones; the method was immunoSEQ multiplex PCR. The profile shows hundreds of thousands of clones, around 15% of them singletons. Findings of the study overall: Shortening that was moderate but significant affected the TCRB CDR3s of Type 1 diabetes patients in all four CD4+ subsets.

The source is a young man with type 1 diabetes. Sequencing was carried out using naive CD4+ T cells from blood. The chain joins TRBV11-1 to TRBJ2-3, with D uncertain. CDR3 nucleotides: TGTGCCAGCAGCTCCACACTATCCGATACGCAGTATTTT. Protein: CASSSTLSDTQYF. Variable domain in full (rest from reference TRBV11-1 and TRBJ2-3): EAEVAQSPRYKITEKSQAVAFWCDPISGHATLYWYRQILGQGPELLVQFQDESVVDDSQLPKDRFSAERLKGVDSTLKIQPAELGDSAMYLCASSSTLSDTQYFGPGTRLTVL.